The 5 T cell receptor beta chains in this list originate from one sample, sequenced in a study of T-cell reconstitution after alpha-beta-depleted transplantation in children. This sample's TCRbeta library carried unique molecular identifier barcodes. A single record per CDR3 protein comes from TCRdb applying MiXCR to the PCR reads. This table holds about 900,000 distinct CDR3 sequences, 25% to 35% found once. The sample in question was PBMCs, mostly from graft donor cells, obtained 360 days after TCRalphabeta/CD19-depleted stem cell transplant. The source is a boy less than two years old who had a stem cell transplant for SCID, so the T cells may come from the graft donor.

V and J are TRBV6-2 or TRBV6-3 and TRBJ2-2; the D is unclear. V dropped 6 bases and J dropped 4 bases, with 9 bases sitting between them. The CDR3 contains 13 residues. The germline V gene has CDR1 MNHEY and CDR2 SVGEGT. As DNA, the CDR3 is TGTGCCAGCAGATTCGGTTTCACCGGGGAGCTGTTTTTT. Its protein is CASRFGFTGELFF.

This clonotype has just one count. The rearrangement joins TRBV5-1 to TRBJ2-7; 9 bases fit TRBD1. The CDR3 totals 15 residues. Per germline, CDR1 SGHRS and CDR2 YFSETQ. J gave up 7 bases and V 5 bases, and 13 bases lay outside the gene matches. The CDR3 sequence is CASRLTGQGGGEQYF. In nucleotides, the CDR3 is TGCGCCAGCAGATTGACGGGACAGGGAGGTGGGGAGCAGTACTTC.

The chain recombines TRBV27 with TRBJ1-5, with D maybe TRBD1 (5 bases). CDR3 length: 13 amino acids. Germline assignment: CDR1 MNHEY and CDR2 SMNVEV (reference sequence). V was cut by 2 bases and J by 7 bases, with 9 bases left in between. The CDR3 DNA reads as TGTGCCAGCAGTTTACAGGGCCCACAGCCCCAGCATTTT. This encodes CASSLQGPQPQHF.

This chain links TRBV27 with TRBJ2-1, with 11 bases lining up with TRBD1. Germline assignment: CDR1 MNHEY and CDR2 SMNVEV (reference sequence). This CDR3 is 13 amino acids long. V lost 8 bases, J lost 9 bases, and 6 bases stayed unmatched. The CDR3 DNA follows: TGTGCCAGCGGCCGGACAGGGGGCACTGAGCAGTTCTTC. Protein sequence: CASGRTGGTEQFF.

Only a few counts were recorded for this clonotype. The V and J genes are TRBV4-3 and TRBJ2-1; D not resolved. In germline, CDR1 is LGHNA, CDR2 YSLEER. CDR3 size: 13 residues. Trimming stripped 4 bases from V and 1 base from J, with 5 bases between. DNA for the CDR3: TGCGCCAGCAGCCCTTGGTCCTACAATGAGCAGTTCTTC. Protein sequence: CASSPWSYNEQFF.